This T cell receptor (beta chain) was documented in a study of cytomegalovirus exposure and HLA in healthy donors (dated by TCRdb to about 2017). Some background on the complete study: According to an earlier analysis of a few hundred of the donors, about 179 million T cells yielded 117 million unique TCR beta sequences and approximately 300 Gb of sequence data. The later analysis used no new phenotypic data to find candidate immune exposures, relying instead on TCR beta sequences and their occurrence across donors. All discovery cohort repertoires had been generated on a single sequencing platform. The study combined high-throughput TCR immunosequencing, statistical association of individual TCRs with disease status, and machine learning to predict cytomegalovirus infection status. Roughly 300 gigabases of sequencing data and 70 million to 85 million unique TCR sequences were included in an early release covering 550 to 800 HLA-typed donors. Among around 400 genotyped donors of the cohort, an average of approximately 230,000 unique TCR beta nucleotide sequences were sequenced per donor, around a sixth of them non-productive. A later genetic analysis took genome-wide SNP genotypes for about 55% of the 666 donors and used that subset as a discovery cohort. HLA typing covered class I and class II loci at four-digit resolution. Of the roughly 390 genotyped donors, roughly 85% fell in the genetic ancestry cluster associated with self-reported Caucasian donors. Donor age, sex, ethnicity and CMV serostatus were collected together with the repertoire data. Roughly 5 DR-DQ haplotypes were handled as single units for association and clustering because linkage in the cohort was strong. A separate validation cohort of 100 to 150 different subjects was used in addition to the approximately 670-subject first cohort. A later analysis re-examined previously published TCR beta repertoires from about 670 donors and added high-resolution HLA genotyping to investigate patterns of TCR occurrence. Typing coverage varied by locus: about 620-640 donors for A, B, C, DRB1 and DQB1; approximately 500 for DQA1; over 600 for DPA1; more than 450 for DPB1. The study aimed to test whether cataloging public T cell receptors could reveal signatures of past pathogen exposure. An earlier analysis of several hundred of the donors used high-throughput TCR beta sequencing to judge whether each TCR beta V gene segment behaved as functional or pseudogenic. The study profiled the T cell repertoires of hundreds of subjects by immunosequencing and related them to cytomegalovirus serostatus. Study-level results and caveats: In a later analysis, TCR association rates were found to vary across HLA loci, with the most associated TCRs seen for DRB1 alleles and the fewest for HLA-C alleles. A few of the identified cytomegalovirus-associated TCR beta chains were confirmed in vitro to be specific for cytomegalovirus antigens. According to a later analysis, parvovirus B19, influenza, CMV and Epstein-Barr virus appeared linked to several top co-occurrence clusters. Presence/absence analyses assumed roughly uniform sequencing depth across donors, an assumption that may not hold. Compared with the approximately 710-donor mean, donors in an Asian-associated ancestry cluster had fewer N-insertions in productive TCRs, according to a later genetic analysis. In a later analysis, 15,000 to 20,000 TCR beta sequences were associated with specific HLA alleles at a false discovery rate of 0.05. In an earlier analysis of roughly 500 of the donors, most TCR beta V segments appeared in productive rearrangements about 87% or about 30% of the time, broadly matching IMGT annotations. For the cohort, immune exposure information was limited to CMV serostatus. Because counts were too low, around 18 rarely observed V segments, including chromosome 9 orphons, were left out of the earlier analysis of about 620 of the donors. The authors suggested that the approach could potentially be generalized to other disease states and immunological phenotypes. In a later analysis, most CMV-associated TCR beta chains were found to appear HLA-restricted, with HLA associations seemingly driven largely by CMV exposure. The 87-base-pair reads could not distinguish some IMGT-functional V segments, including TRBV6-2 and TRBV6-3, so those segments were excluded. The classifier was reported to diagnose cytomegalovirus status with high specificity and sensitivity in both the original cohort and the validation cohort. Because HLA typing was missing for some donors at each locus, association tests included only the typed subset. Most TCR sequences were seen in very few donors, while some public TCRs were found in many individuals. An association between a missense DCLRE1C variant and V-gene and J-gene trimming of TCR beta chains was found in a later genetic analysis and replicated in an independent cohort. A further reported finding was that TCR beta sequences accurately predicted the HLA-A and HLA-B alleles for most subjects in the first cohort. A cluster of highly shared sequence variants was judged likely to represent a technical artifact of the sequencing pipeline. Only TCR beta chains were sequenced in this cohort, and the absence of alpha or paired-chain data limited detectable features. Compared with equally common non-associated chains, HLA-associated TCR beta chains in a later analysis were more clonally expanded and had lower generation probabilities. The study gave a list of about 150 TCR beta chains associated with cytomegalovirus. Assigning TCR associations to individual alleles was difficult when HLA alleles, especially DR and DQ, strongly co-occurred. Correlated functional status among segregating V segments might reflect linkage disequilibrium, but an unknown experimental factor could not be ruled out.

The cohort was made up of about 610 healthy bone marrow donors. All cohort members were sampled while nominally healthy, although unrecorded immune exposures were likely present. The donor was CMV seropositive and was included in the group of some 290 seropositive cohort members. A peripheral blood sample was provided by each donor, and peripheral blood mononuclear cells were used for TCR beta sequencing. The Qiagen DNeasy Blood Extraction Kit was used to extract genomic DNA from the blood cell samples. Receptors were amplified or captured by the immunoSEQ multiplex PCR assay. For the multiplex PCR, a mixture combining 60 forward primers for TCR Vbeta segments and 13 reverse primers for TCR Jbeta segments was used. The CDR3 region of rearranged TCR beta genes was amplified from genomic DNA with a multiplex PCR assay. The amplified TCR beta libraries were sequenced on the Illumina HiSeq System as 87-base-pair reads. From the authors' description of their analysis: In a later analysis, about 80 million unique TCR beta chains were counted across the 500 to 850 repertoires, and roughly 11 million of these chains were shared by at least two donors. Raw reads were error-corrected and collapsed into unique sequences with a nearest-neighbor algorithm that merged closely related sequences to remove PCR and sequencing errors. CDR3 sequences were aligned to IMGT reference sequences to assign V, D and J gene segments. For a sequence to be retained, at least a six-nucleotide match to both a V gene segment and a J gene segment was required. A rearrangement counted as productive if the CDR3 had no stop codons and remained in frame with V and J, and every other rearrangement counted as non-productive. Following IMGT convention, CDR3 was defined as the stretch from the second conserved V-encoded cysteine to the conserved J-encoded phenylalanine. The earlier analysis of about 640 of the donors excluded any sequence lacking an unambiguous match to a single V gene segment. An earlier analysis of a few hundred of the donors called V segments functional above 56.7% productive rearrangements and segregating when the between-donor standard deviation exceeded 5%. A statistical classification framework was built for diagnosing cytomegalovirus status from the catalog of TCR beta chain sequences. V and J gene assignment, in a later analysis, came from comparing TCR nucleotide sequences with IMGT/GENE-DB human TR gene sequences. A later analysis assigned CDR3 sequences and most-parsimonious VDJ recombination scenarios with the TCRdist pipeline. A later analysis defined each TCR beta chain by its CDR3 amino acid sequence plus V-gene family, and excluded reads lacking a unique V-gene family. A later analysis removed several hundred highly shared, low-generation-probability nucleotide sequences to deal with suspected cross-contamination and a sequencing artifact. For each public chain, a later analysis derived a clonal expansion index from normalized ranks of inferred template counts within each repertoire. A later analysis computed generation probabilities with a VDJ recombination model fitted to out-of-frame rearrangements, and checked the results against IGoR. In a later analysis, hypergeometric tests were used to score TCR-TCR, TCR-HLA and TCR-CMV co-occurrence, with a repertoire-size bias correction applied to TCR pairs. In a later analysis, false discovery rates were estimated by permuting HLA or CMV assignments 20 times. In a later analysis, co-occurring TCRs were grouped using DBSCAN, with TCRdist sequence similarity added in when clustering inside HLA-allele-positive subsets. Repertoires with fewer than 30,000 or more than 120,000 public chains were left out of co-occurrence clustering, as were five repertoires with anomalous nucleotide sharing. As stored in TCRdb, this immuneACCESS dataset retains in-frame rearrangements with V and J assigned. A fraction of the clones does not appear; measured against another copy, unresolved V genes explain less than half of the discrepancy, and the remainder lacks a known reason. The V and J calls and clone size are taken from that table; D and trimming were inferred from the DNA. For this sample there are 150,000 to 200,000 clones; approximately 78% appear just once. The top ten hold 0.96% of the sample.

The germline V gene (reference sequence) yields SEHNR for CDR1 and FQNEAQ for CDR2. The CDR3 runs 16 amino acids, cysteine and phenylalanine included. Of all the DNA, just the CDR3 is kept, 48 bases in frame from base 1. V was cut back by 4 bases and J by 4 bases, leaving a gap of 18 bases between them. Turning to this clone: Its antigen remains undetermined. No base quality values were provided; no much bigger clone lies one nucleotide off.

The TCR comes from a girl aged 2 to 10 in good health and CMV-seropositive. The sequence is built from TRBV7-9 and TRBJ2-3, with a weak D call of TRBD1 (6 bases match). The sequenced material came from PBMCs. The CDR3 loop reads CASSSGVGAVADTQYF. The DNA sequence is as follows: TGTGCCAGCAGCTCAGGGGTAGGGGCTGTCGCAGATACGCAGTATTTT. With the portions outside the CDR3 filled from the reference TRBV7-9 and TRBJ2-3 genes, the complete variable region becomes DTGVSQNPRHKITKRGQNVTFRCDPISEHNRLYWYRQTLGQGPEFLTYFQNEAQLEKSRLLSDRFSAERPKGSFSTLEIQRTEQGDSAMYLCASSSGVGAVADTQYFGPGTRLTVL.